The 24 T cell receptor beta chains below were found in one sample sequenced in a study of blood T cell repertoires in COVID-19. Some clones are missing from TCRdb's copy, which holds only in-frame ones; the method was immunoSEQ multiplex PCR. The sample shows under 200,000 clones, around 82% of them seen only once. The specimen sequenced was PBMCs or T cells enriched from blood (not recorded which). These receptors all come from a woman aged 55-70 years with acute COVID-19.

This clone is a singleton in its sample. J is TRBJ2-3 and V is TRBV20-1; D might be TRBD2 (6 bases). V lost 3 bases to trimming and J lost 6 bases, with 16 bases between them. Germline loops: CDR1 DFQATT, CDR2 SNEGSKA (reference sequence). The CDR3 sequence is 14 residues long. This CDR3 is CSASRGAVGDTQYF. DNA for the CDR3: TGCAGTGCTAGTCGCGGGGCGGTGGGGGATACGCAGTATTTT.

The rearrangement links TRBV12-3 or TRBV12-4 to TRBJ1-1; the D gene is possibly TRBD1 (5 bases). The CDR3 contains 12 residues. V dropped 7 bases and J dropped 10 bases, with 16 bases sitting between them. As DNA, the CDR3 is TGTGCCAGCACCCCTCGGGGGGATCCAGCTTTCTTT. This sequence encodes CASTPRGDPAFF.

This clone was detected a few times. V and J are TRBV3-1 (or the pseudogene TRBV3-2) and TRBJ2-7, with D possibly TRBD2 on 6 matching bases. V was trimmed by 3 bases and J by 0 bases, leaving 6 bases between them. Looked up from germline, CDR1 is LGHDT and CDR2 is YNNKEL (reference sequence). CDR3 length equals 13 residues. CDR3: CASSQTSSYEQYV. CDR3 DNA: TGTGCCAGCAGCCAGACTAGCTCCTACGAGCAGTACGTC.

The V and J genes are TRBV30 and TRBJ1-2; TRBD1 might be the D (5 bases). The germline V and J ends were trimmed by 4 bases and 3 bases, with 15 bases remaining between them. The CDR3 is 14 residues long. From germline, CDR1 is GTSNPN and CDR2 SVGIG (reference sequence). CDR3 sequence (DNA): TGTGCCTGGAAGGCCCTTACAGGATACTATGGCTACACCTTC. Translation: CAWKALTGYYGYTF.

The chain uses TRBV5-1 and TRBJ1-2; no clear D gene. Per the germline V gene, CDR1 is SGHRS and CDR2 is YFSETQ. The CDR3 contains 13 residues. The germline V and J ends were trimmed by 0 bases and 8 bases, with 11 bases remaining between them. The CDR3 loop is CASSLDPFEGYTF. The CDR3 DNA follows: TGCGCCAGCAGCTTGGATCCCTTCGAGGGCTACACCTTC.

The chain has TRBV18 and TRBJ1-3; tentative D call: TRBD1 (6 bases). Per germline, CDR1 KGHSH and CDR2 LQKENI. V dropped 0 bases and J dropped 2 bases, with 11 bases sitting between them. CDR3 length: 16 residues. Here the CDR3 reads CASSPPHRVPGNTIYF. In DNA form, the CDR3 reads TGTGCCAGCTCACCACCGCACAGGGTCCCTGGAAACACCATATATTTT.

CDR3 bases: TGCGCCAGCAGCGGCCGGGACAGGGAAAAACTGTTTTTT. Translation: CASSGRDREKLFF. The rearrangement links TRBV5-1 to TRBJ1-4, with 8 bases that match TRBD1. In germline, CDR1 is SGHRS, CDR2 YFSETQ. The CDR3 is 13 residues long. Trimming removed 4 bases from V and 8 bases from J; junction bases left unmatched: 4.

J is TRBJ1-1 and V is TRBV5-6; 7 nucleotides match TRBD1. CDR1 is SGHDT, CDR2 YYEEEE, per germline. Losses at the gene ends were 4 bases for V and 3 bases for J; bases not matched to a gene: 6. The CDR3 extends over 14 amino acids. The chain's CDR3 is CASSPGQSDTEAFF. CDR3 DNA: TGTGCCAGCAGCCCGGGACAGTCTGACACTGAAGCTTTCTTT.

Concerning this clone: Germline is not matched at one junction end, which may reflect a read error. The chain is built from TRBV7-8 and TRBJ1-1, with 7 bases identical to TRBD1. Germline V lookup: CDR1 SGHVS, CDR2 FQNEAQ. CDR3 length: 12 residues. The CDR3 bases are TGTGCCAGCAGCTTAGCGGGGACAGCTCCGGTTTTT. Protein product: CASSLAGTAPVF.

The chain uses TRBV6-1 and TRBJ2-2; 9 positions agree with TRBD2. The CDR3 has 17 residues. Germline trimming cut 1 base from V and 2 bases from J; bases unmatched to any gene: 5. The germline CDR1 and CDR2 sequences are MNHNS and SASEGT. As DNA, the CDR3 is TGTGCCAGCAGTGAAGGTAGCGGGGGCCTTAACACCGGGGAGCTGTTTTTT. Encoded protein: CASSEGSGGLNTGELFF.

The chain carries TRBV5-1 and TRBJ2-4; a possible D gene is TRBD1 (6 bases). Germline values: CDR1 SGHRS, CDR2 YFSETQ. The CDR3 has 16 amino acids. Trimming cost V 4 bases and J 0 bases, with 14 bases left between them. The CDR3 sequence: CASSTTGFIAKNIQYF. CDR3 nucleotide sequence: TGCGCCAGCAGCACCACAGGGTTCATAGCCAAAAACATTCAGTACTTC.

Concerning this clone: The same CDR3 can be traced to other DNA sequences in this sample. V gene TRBV7-8 combines with J gene TRBJ2-3; D perhaps matches TRBD1 (5 bases). V was clipped by 5 bases and J by 6 bases, with 9 bases between them. Germline CDR1 and CDR2: SGHVS and FQNEAQ. The CDR3 sequence is 12 residues long. The CDR3 sequence: CASSPGRDTQYF. The CDR3 DNA reads TGTGCCAGCAGCCCAGGGCGGGATACGCAGTATTTT.

This sequence joins TRBV11-2 and TRBJ2-1; no firm D call. V lost 0 bases, J lost 6 bases, and 3 bases lay in between. This CDR3 region has 12 residues. CDR1 SGHAT and CDR2 FQNNGV come from the germline V gene. The CDR3 sequence is CASSLELNEQFF. The CDR3 coding sequence is TGTGCCAGCAGCTTAGAACTCAATGAGCAGTTCTTC.

CDR3 sequence (DNA): TGTGCCAGCAGCTTGGGGGGAAACACCGGGGAGCTGTTTTTT. Its protein is CASSLGGNTGELFF. The rearrangement joins TRBV7-9 to TRBJ2-2; perhaps TRBD2 as D (6 bases). V was clipped by 3 bases and J by 2 bases, with 7 bases between them. The CDR3 runs to 14 residues. The germline gives CDR1 SEHNR, CDR2 FQNEAQ (reference sequence).

The V call is TRBV9, the J call TRBJ2-2; TRBD2 is a possible D gene (6 bases). The CDR3 consists of 17 residues. The germline gives CDR1 SGDLS, CDR2 YYNGEE. Trimming removed 0 bases from V and 3 bases from J, with 15 bases in between. In DNA form, the CDR3 reads TGTGCCAGCAGCGTAGGGGGGAGGCTAGCCTACACCGGGGAGCTGTTTTTT. This encodes CASSVGGRLAYTGELFF.

Only one count was recorded for this clone. The chain carries TRBV3-1 (or the pseudogene TRBV3-2) and TRBJ2-5; 11 bases map to TRBD2. CDR3 length equals 15 residues. V trimming: 1 base; J trimming: 5 bases; junction bases outside the gene matches: 3. From germline, CDR1 is LGHDT and CDR2 YNNKEL (reference sequence). The CDR3 sequence is CASSQASGGRETQYF. The CDR3 DNA reads TGTGCCAGCAGCCAAGCTAGCGGGGGGAGGGAGACCCAGTACTTC.

The chain links TRBV24-1 to TRBJ2-2, with a weak D call TRBD2 (7 bases). The CDR3 is made up of 15 amino acids. Germline V CDR1 and CDR2: KGHDR, SFDVKD. Trimming removed 10 bases at V and 0 bases at J, with 14 bases between. The CDR3 nucleotides are TGTGCCACATCGGGGGGCCCGGCGAACACCGGGGAGCTGTTTTTT. Translated, it gives CATSGGPANTGELFF.

The chain employs TRBV18 and TRBJ1-1; a possible D gene is TRBD1 (6 bases). Trimming took off 3 bases at V and 4 bases at J, with 12 bases between the two ends. The germline gives CDR1 KGHSH, CDR2 LQKENI. This CDR3 comprises 14 residues. CDR3 amino acids: CASSPRGTSTEAFF. In DNA form, the CDR3 reads TGTGCCAGCTCACCTAGGGGGACGAGCACTGAAGCTTTCTTT.

This clone was observed at least ten times. The genes are TRBV6-2 or TRBV6-3 and TRBJ2-7, with no clear D. CDR1 MNHEY and CDR2 SVGEGT come from the germline V gene. With 2 bases removed from V and 0 bases from J, the gap between germline ends came to 11 bases. The CDR3 loop spans 15 amino acids. CDR3 residues: CASSYESAGSYEQYV. CDR3 DNA: TGTGCCAGCAGTTACGAGTCGGCAGGCTCCTACGAGCAGTACGTC.

This clone was observed once. This chain connects TRBV6-6 to TRBJ1-5; D is unclear. This CDR3 has 15 amino acids. V shed 2 bases and J shed 1 base, with 9 bases lying between them. Per the germline V gene, CDR1 is MNHNY and CDR2 is SVGAGI (reference sequence). As DNA, the CDR3 is TGTGCCAGCAGTTACGAGGTTGGGAGCAATCAGCCCCAGCATTTT. Translated, it gives CASSYEVGSNQPQHF.

The rearrangement links TRBV10-1 to TRBJ2-1; 9 nucleotides agree with TRBD2. The CDR3 consists of 15 residues. V gave up 3 bases and J gave up 7 bases; unmatched junction bases: 7. Per the germline V gene, CDR1 is WNHNN and CDR2 is SYGVQD (reference sequence). The CDR3 DNA follows: TGCGCCAGCAGTGATCGAACTAGCGGGTCTAATGAGCAGTTCTTC. Translation gives CASSDRTSGSNEQFF.

The chain uses TRBV7-2 and TRBJ2-3; TRBD2 matches at 11 bases. CDR1 SGHTA and CDR2 FQGNSA come from the germline V gene. The CDR3 runs to 15 residues. V gave up 5 bases and J gave up 4 bases; unmatched junction bases: 5. CDR3 sequence: CASSHTSGRADTQYF. The CDR3 region has the DNA TGTGCCAGCAGCCACACTAGCGGGAGAGCAGATACGCAGTATTTT.

The rearrangement uses TRBV3-1 (or the pseudogene TRBV3-2) and TRBJ1-3, with a possible D match to TRBD1 (5 bases). Germline V lookup: CDR1 LGHDT, CDR2 YNNKEL (reference sequence). Trimming took off 1 base at V and 2 bases at J, with 9 bases between the two ends. The CDR3 sequence is 15 residues long. In nucleotides, the CDR3 is TGTGCCAGCAGCCAAGCTGGGACTGCTGGAAACACCATATATTTT. Translation: CASSQAGTAGNTIYF.

The chain employs TRBV3-1 (or the pseudogene TRBV3-2) and TRBJ2-5; D is unclear. Germline CDR1 LGHDT, CDR2 YNNKEL (reference sequence). V lost 0 bases to trimming and J lost 4 bases, with 6 bases between them. The CDR3 covers 13 residues. The CDR3 loop reads CASSQEGAETQYF. DNA of the CDR3: TGTGCCAGCAGCCAAGAGGGCGCAGAGACCCAGTACTTC.